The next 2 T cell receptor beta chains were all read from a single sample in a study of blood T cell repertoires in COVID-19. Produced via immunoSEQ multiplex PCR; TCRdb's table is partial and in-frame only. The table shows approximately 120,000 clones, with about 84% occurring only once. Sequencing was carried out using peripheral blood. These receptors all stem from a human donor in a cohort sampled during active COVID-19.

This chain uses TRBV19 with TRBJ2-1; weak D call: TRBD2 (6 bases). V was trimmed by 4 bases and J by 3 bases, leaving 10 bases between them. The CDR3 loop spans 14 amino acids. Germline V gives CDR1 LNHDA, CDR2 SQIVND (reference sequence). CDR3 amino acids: CASSRGLNYNEQFF. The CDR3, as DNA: TGTGCCAGTAGTAGAGGACTAAACTACAATGAGCAGTTCTTC.

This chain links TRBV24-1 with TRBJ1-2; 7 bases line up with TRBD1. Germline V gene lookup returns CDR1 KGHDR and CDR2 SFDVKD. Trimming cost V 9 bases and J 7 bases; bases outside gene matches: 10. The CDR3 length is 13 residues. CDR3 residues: CATGEGGLRGYTF. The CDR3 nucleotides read TGTGCCACCGGAGAAGGGGGCCTCCGTGGCTACACCTTC.